This T cell receptor beta chain comes out of a study of blood T cell repertoires in COVID-19. There are 15 residues in the CDR3. The germline V gene encodes CDR1 MGHDK and CDR2 SYGVNS. Trimming removed 7 bases from V and 1 base from J, with 14 bases in between. In the study's own analysis: The authors estimated nucleated cell counts from reference gene primer amplification. Assay used: immunoSEQ multiplex PCR; TCRdb lists only in-frame clones, some missing. D and trimming come from the DNA, and the V and J calls and clone size come from that table. The sample has about 130,000 clones; roughly 90% are singletons.

The chain has TRBV25-1 and TRBJ2-1; no clear D. This clonotype originated in a man aged 45-65 years with active COVID-19. The source material was peripheral blood. CDR3 sequence (DNA): TGTGCCAGCAAAAGTGCGAGTCGGTCCTACAATGAGCAGTTCTTC. Amino acids: CASKSASRSYNEQFF.